The source of this T cell receptor (beta chain) is a study of Graves' ophthalmopathy and Graves' hyperthyroidism. General study results and limits: Blood repertoires reportedly contained most expanded thyroid clonotypes above 0.001 frequency.

This CDR3 comprises 13 residues. Germline V gene sequence: CDR1 SEHNR, CDR2 FQNEAQ (reference sequence). Moderate-to-severe activity, CAS at least 3, NOSPECS at least 4 and duration under 3 months characterized donors with ophthalmopathy. Pregnancy or lactation, uncontrolled infections and other autoimmune diseases were grounds for excluding patients. Orbital computed tomography, together with clinical symptoms, serum thyroxine, TRAb and thyroid ultrasound, was used for diagnosis. RNA transcripts were the template, and TCR beta CDR3 regions were amplified from them. Second-round multiplex PCR came after a first-round RT-PCR that employed HTBI primers. TCRdb analysed the multiplex PCR reads with MiXCR anew, one entry per CDR3 protein. Of approximately 700,000 distinct CDR3 sequences in the sample, roughly two fifths are singletons; the top ten hold around 40%. Comments on this clonotype: What it binds is not known. A clone one base away is much larger, so this may be a read error.

The sequencing sample was made of peripheral blood. The chain has TRBV7-9 and TRBJ1-2; no reliable D call. The clonotype originates from an adult man with Graves' ophthalmopathy. CDR3 loop: CVSSWGSNYGYTF. CDR3 sequence (DNA): TGTGTCAGCAGCTGGGGATCTAACTATGGCTACACCTTC.